The rows below give T cell receptor beta chains drawn from one sample of a study of cytomegalovirus exposure and HLA in healthy donors. Assay: immunoSEQ multiplex PCR; the TCRdb copy retains only in-frame clones and omits some. This table holds 74,000 or so clones, 70% to 85% found once. Source material: PBMCs. These receptors all stem from a man aged 50-60 years in good health and CMV-seropositive. CDR3s include the opening cysteine and the closing phenylalanine or tryptophan. The D gene is left open where the match is weak. Size tells how often a clone was seen (once, few, many) or the class of an expanded clone, and some rows leave it out.

v_gene: TRBV19
j_gene: TRBJ1-3
abundance: -
d_gene: TRBD1
CDR3nt: TGTGCCAGTAGTCCAGCCGCCGGGACAGGCTCTGGAAACACCATATATTTT
CDR3aa: CASSPAAGTGSGNTIYF

v_gene: TRBV19
j_gene: TRBJ2-7
abundance: few
d_gene: TRBD2
CDR3nt: TGTGCCAGTAGCAGGACTAGCGGGATCTCCTACGAGCAGTACTTC
CDR3aa: CASSRTSGISYEQYF

v_gene: TRBV11-3
j_gene: TRBJ2-1
abundance: -
d_gene: TRBD2
CDR3nt: TGTGCCAGCAGCTTAGCGGGACTAGCGGGAGAACAGGAGCAGTTCTTC
CDR3aa: CASSLAGLAGEQEQFF

v_gene: TRBV6-5
j_gene: TRBJ2-7
abundance: -
d_gene: -
CDR3nt: TGTGCCAGCACCTCGTTAGACGGGGACTACGAGCAGTACTTC
CDR3aa: CASTSLDGDYEQYF

v_gene: TRBV11-2
j_gene: TRBJ2-1
abundance: -
d_gene: -
CDR3nt: TGTGCCAGCAGCCTTGAGAGCTCCTACAATGAGCAGTTCTTC
CDR3aa: CASSLESSYNEQFF

v_gene: TRBV15
j_gene: TRBJ1-4
abundance: -
d_gene: TRBD1
CDR3nt: TGTGCCACCAGCAGAGAAACAACAGGGGCTATGGAACTGTTTTTT
CDR3aa: CATSRETTGAMELFF

v_gene: TRBV7-9
j_gene: TRBJ2-1
abundance: -
d_gene: TRBD2
CDR3nt: TGTGCCAGCAGCACGGGGACTAGCGGGAATAATGAGCAGTTCTTC
CDR3aa: CASSTGTSGNNEQFF

v_gene: TRBV4-3
j_gene: TRBJ1-1
abundance: few
d_gene: -
CDR3nt: TGCGCCAGCAGCCAAGATGAGGGCCCCAAGCGGGCTGAAGCTTTCTTT
CDR3aa: CASSQDEGPKRAEAFF

v_gene: TRBV5-1
j_gene: TRBJ1-5
abundance: once
d_gene: TRBD1
CDR3nt: TGCGCCAGCAGCTTGGAGGGACAGGAGAATCAGCCCCAGCATTTT
CDR3aa: CASSLEGQENQPQHF

v_gene: TRBV9
j_gene: TRBJ1-2
abundance: few
d_gene: -
CDR3nt: TGTGCCAGCAGCACAATCACTACCAACTATGGCTACACCTTC
CDR3aa: CASSTITTNYGYTF

v_gene: TRBV14
j_gene: TRBJ2-7
abundance: -
d_gene: TRBD1
CDR3nt: TGTGCCAGCGATGAGGGGGCGAGCGAGCAGTACTTC
CDR3aa: CASDEGASEQYF

v_gene: TRBV5-5
j_gene: TRBJ1-4
abundance: -
d_gene: TRBD1
CDR3nt: TGTGCCAGCAGTCGGGTGGGACAGTTTAATGAAAAACTGTTTTTT
CDR3aa: CASSRVGQFNEKLFF

v_gene: TRBV7-3
j_gene: TRBJ2-1
abundance: -
d_gene: -
CDR3nt: TGTGCCAGCAGCGACGGGTCTCCCGGCGAGTTCTTC
CDR3aa: CASSDGSPGEFF

v_gene: TRBV7-9
j_gene: TRBJ2-3
abundance: -
d_gene: -
CDR3nt: TGTGCCAGCACCTCTGTGGATACGCAGTATTTT
CDR3aa: CASTSVDTQYF

v_gene: TRBV14
j_gene: TRBJ1-4
abundance: few
d_gene: -
CDR3nt: TGTGCCAGCAGCCGCTCGCAGGGGTTTAAGAATGAAAAACTGTTTTTT
CDR3aa: CASSRSQGFKNEKLFF

v_gene: TRBV20-1
j_gene: TRBJ2-3
abundance: -
d_gene: -
CDR3nt: TGCAGTGCTGAGGACACAGATACGCAGTATTTT
CDR3aa: CSAEDTDTQYF

v_gene: TRBV30
j_gene: TRBJ1-2
abundance: -
d_gene: -
CDR3nt: TGTGCCTCCCTCGGCACGACTACCACAGGGTTGAGCTACACCTTC
CDR3aa: CASLGTTTTGLSYTF

v_gene: TRBV19
j_gene: TRBJ1-1
abundance: -
d_gene: -
CDR3nt: TGTGCCAGTAGTATTACAGACACGGGGTACACTGAAGCTTTCTTT
CDR3aa: CASSITDTGYTEAFF

v_gene: TRBV5-4
j_gene: TRBJ2-5
abundance: -
d_gene: TRBD2
CDR3nt: TGTGCCAGCAGCTTGGTGGGGGGAGCGGGAGGTCTGTGGACCCAGTACTTC
CDR3aa: CASSLVGGAGGLWTQYF

v_gene: TRBV7-8
j_gene: TRBJ2-7
abundance: few
d_gene: -
CDR3nt: TGTGCCAGCAGCCAGATTAGCGGATTAAGCTCCTACGAGCAGTACTTC
CDR3aa: CASSQISGLSSYEQYF

v_gene: TRBV6-1
j_gene: TRBJ2-7
abundance: -
d_gene: TRBD2
CDR3nt: TGTGCCAGCAGTGACCCAGCGGGGCTCCCAGCTTATGAGCAGTACTTC
CDR3aa: CASSDPAGLPAYEQYF

v_gene: TRBV5-1
j_gene: TRBJ2-1
abundance: -
d_gene: TRBD2
CDR3nt: TGCGCCAGCAGGTTACTAGCGGGAGAGAATGAGCAGTTCTTC
CDR3aa: CASRLLAGENEQFF

v_gene: TRBV10-3
j_gene: TRBJ2-7
abundance: -
d_gene: -
CDR3nt: TGTGCCATCAGTGAGTCGGCAGGGGTCGAGCAGTACTTC
CDR3aa: CAISESAGVEQYF

v_gene: TRBV11-2
j_gene: TRBJ2-4
abundance: -
d_gene: TRBD1
CDR3nt: TGTGCCAGCAGCTTATCGACAGGGGGAGCCAAAAACAGTCAGTACTTC
CDR3aa: CASSLSTGGAKNSQYF

v_gene: TRBV5-4
j_gene: TRBJ2-2
abundance: -
d_gene: TRBD1
CDR3nt: TGTGCCAGCAGCCGGGACAGGATCGGCGGGGAGCTGTTTTTT
CDR3aa: CASSRDRIGGELFF

v_gene: TRBV27
j_gene: TRBJ1-1
abundance: -
d_gene: TRBD1
CDR3nt: TGTGCCAGCAGTTTATATGCAGGGGGCAGATACTTTATGAACACTGAAGCTTTCTTT
CDR3aa: CASSLYAGGRYFMNTEAFF

v_gene: TRBV6-6
j_gene: TRBJ1-5
abundance: -
d_gene: -
CDR3nt: TGTGCCAGCCTGGGGGGGGGCGGAAGCAATCAGCCCCAGCATTTT
CDR3aa: CASLGGGGSNQPQHF

v_gene: TRBV30
j_gene: TRBJ2-1
abundance: -
d_gene: -
CDR3nt: TGTGCCTGGAGGTCATTACAGGGAAATGAGCAGTTCTTC
CDR3aa: CAWRSLQGNEQFF

v_gene: TRBV4-2
j_gene: TRBJ2-1
abundance: -
d_gene: TRBD2
CDR3nt: TGTGCCAGCAGCCCATTTTTAGCGGGAGGTACCGTTTACAATGAGCAGTTCTTC
CDR3aa: CASSPFLAGGTVYNEQFF

v_gene: TRBV10-2
j_gene: TRBJ2-7
abundance: -
d_gene: TRBD2
CDR3nt: TGCGCCAGCAGCGAGGGACTAGTCTCCTACGAGCAGTACTTC
CDR3aa: CASSEGLVSYEQYF

v_gene: TRBV10-1
j_gene: TRBJ2-7
abundance: -
d_gene: TRBD1
CDR3nt: TGCGCCAGCAGTGAAGGGGGAGCCAGGGGGAGCTACGAGCAGTACTTC
CDR3aa: CASSEGGARGSYEQYF

v_gene: TRBV18
j_gene: TRBJ2-7
abundance: -
d_gene: -
CDR3nt: TGTGCCAGCTCACCGGGCGGAAACAGGGCCTACGAGCAGTACTTC
CDR3aa: CASSPGGNRAYEQYF

v_gene: TRBV11-3
j_gene: TRBJ2-7
abundance: -
d_gene: -
CDR3nt: TGTGCCAGCAGCTTAGACCCCGGGAACTACGAGCAGTACTTC
CDR3aa: CASSLDPGNYEQYF

v_gene: TRBV19
j_gene: TRBJ1-1
abundance: -
d_gene: TRBD1
CDR3nt: TGTGCCAGCCTTCAGGGGGCCCAAGAAGCTTTCTTT
CDR3aa: CASLQGAQEAFF

v_gene: TRBV25-1
j_gene: TRBJ2-5
abundance: once
d_gene: -
CDR3nt: TGTGCCAGCATGAGGGAGGACCAGTACTTC
CDR3aa: CASMREDQYF

v_gene: TRBV11-2
j_gene: TRBJ2-1
abundance: -
d_gene: TRBD2
CDR3nt: TGTGCCAGCAGCCCGAGGACTAGCTACCAAGGATTGTTCTTC
CDR3aa: CASSPRTSYQGLFF

v_gene: TRBV12-5
j_gene: TRBJ2-3
abundance: -
d_gene: -
CDR3nt: TGTGCTAGTGGTTTGACTATAGCAGATACGCAGTATTTT
CDR3aa: CASGLTIADTQYF

v_gene: TRBV6-5
j_gene: TRBJ1-2
abundance: -
d_gene: TRBD1
CDR3nt: TGTGCCAGCAGTTACGCCGGGACAGGAGTTTATGGCTACACCTTC
CDR3aa: CASSYAGTGVYGYTF

v_gene: TRBV25-1
j_gene: TRBJ2-2
abundance: -
d_gene: -
CDR3nt: TGTGCCAGCAGTGATAGTTCCAGCGACGCCGGGGAGCTGTTTTTT
CDR3aa: CASSDSSSDAGELFF

v_gene: TRBV6-5
j_gene: TRBJ2-7
abundance: -
d_gene: TRBD1
CDR3nt: TGTGCCAGCACCGCGGACAGGCCAAACTACGAGCAGTACTTC
CDR3aa: CASTADRPNYEQYF

v_gene: TRBV7-6
j_gene: TRBJ2-3
abundance: -
d_gene: -
CDR3nt: TGTGCCAGCCACCGGAAGGACAGCGACCCACATACGCAGTATTTT
CDR3aa: CASHRKDSDPHTQYF

v_gene: TRBV18
j_gene: TRBJ1-1
abundance: -
d_gene: -
CDR3nt: TGTGCCAGCTCACCAAGGACAGTTGGCACTGAAGCTTTCTTT
CDR3aa: CASSPRTVGTEAFF

v_gene: TRBV7-6
j_gene: TRBJ1-1
abundance: -
d_gene: TRBD1
CDR3nt: TGTGCCAGCAGGACAGGGGGGGACACTGAAGCTTTCTTT
CDR3aa: CASRTGGDTEAFF

v_gene: TRBV7-2
j_gene: TRBJ2-1
abundance: -
d_gene: TRBD2
CDR3nt: TGTGCCAGCTCTTTAGCGGGAACGCATGAGCAGTTCTTC
CDR3aa: CASSLAGTHEQFF

v_gene: TRBV5-1
j_gene: TRBJ2-7
abundance: -
d_gene: -
CDR3nt: TGCGCCAGCAGCTTGTGGGGAGAAGTAGTCGAGCAGTACTTC
CDR3aa: CASSLWGEVVEQYF

v_gene: TRBV29-1
j_gene: TRBJ2-7
abundance: -
d_gene: -
CDR3nt: TGCAGCGTTGGGACACCGTACTACGAGCAGTACTTC
CDR3aa: CSVGTPYYEQYF

v_gene: TRBV6-4
j_gene: TRBJ2-1
abundance: -
d_gene: TRBD2
CDR3nt: TGTGCCAGCAGTGTAATAGCGGGTAACAATGAGCAGTTCTTC
CDR3aa: CASSVIAGNNEQFF

v_gene: TRBV19
j_gene: TRBJ1-5
abundance: -
d_gene: TRBD1
CDR3nt: TGTGCCAGTAGTCATTCGAGTACCGGGACAGGAGGTCAGCCCCAGCATTTT
CDR3aa: CASSHSSTGTGGQPQHF

v_gene: TRBV15
j_gene: TRBJ1-5
abundance: few
d_gene: -
CDR3nt: TGTGCCACCAGCAGGGCTACAGGGATTCAGCCCCAGCATTTT
CDR3aa: CATSRATGIQPQHF

v_gene: TRBV4-2
j_gene: TRBJ2-7
abundance: -
d_gene: -
CDR3nt: TGTGCCAGCAGCCAAGTTCGATCAGGGGCCTTCTACGAGCAGTACTTC
CDR3aa: CASSQVRSGAFYEQYF

v_gene: TRBV27
j_gene: TRBJ2-3
abundance: -
d_gene: TRBD2
CDR3nt: TGTGCCAGCAGTCCAGGACTAGCGGGAGTAAGCACAGATACGCAGTATTTT
CDR3aa: CASSPGLAGVSTDTQYF